These T cell receptor beta chains were read from a single sample in a study of T-cell memory formation after mild COVID-19. TCRdb used MiXCR to reprocess the 5' RACE reads, holding one entry per CDR3 protein. The table records roughly 190,000 distinct CDR3 sequences, about 17% of them present only once. The sequenced sample consisted of PBMCs or a T cell subset sorted from them (not recorded which). The receptor set was obtained from an adult woman who had mild COVID-19 (a few samples of this study predate the infection). Cell type and time point are not known. The CDR3 runs from the conserved cysteine through the conserved F or W. D genes are given only for firm matches. Expanded clones get a size class; other rows say once, few or many, or leave the size out.

j_call: TRBJ1-6; v_call: TRBV7-9; d_call: NA; clone_size: NA; cdr3_length: 16; cdr3_nt: TGTGCCAGCAGCCTGACGGGTCTCCCCCCGAATTCACCCCTCCACTTT; cdr3_aa: CASSLTGLPPNSPLHF
j_call: TRBJ1-1; v_call: TRBV2; d_call: NA; clone_size: few; cdr3_length: 15; cdr3_nt: TGTGCCAGCACCGAACACGACGCGCCGAACACTGAAGCTTTCTTT; cdr3_aa: CASTEHDAPNTEAFF
j_call: TRBJ2-7; v_call: TRBV15; d_call: NA; clone_size: NA; cdr3_length: 14; cdr3_nt: TGTGCCACCAGCAGAGACGTGGGGGGCTACGAGCAGTACTTC; cdr3_aa: CATSRDVGGYEQYF
j_call: TRBJ2-2; v_call: TRBV15; d_call: NA; clone_size: NA; cdr3_length: 16; cdr3_nt: TGTGCCACCAGCCGTACCGCCCTTGATACAACCGGGGAGCTGTTTTTT; cdr3_aa: CATSRTALDTTGELFF
j_call: TRBJ2-1; v_call: TRBV6-2/TRBV6-3; d_call: TRBD2; clone_size: NA; cdr3_length: 16; cdr3_nt: TGTGCCAGCAACCGTCCAGGACTAGCGGCGTACAATGAGCAGTTCTTC; cdr3_aa: CASNRPGLAAYNEQFF
j_call: TRBJ2-7; v_call: TRBV18; d_call: TRBD1; clone_size: many; cdr3_length: 13; cdr3_nt: TGTGCCAGCTCACCCGGGACAGGGTACGAGCAGTACTTC; cdr3_aa: CASSPGTGYEQYF
j_call: TRBJ2-7; v_call: TRBV30; d_call: NA; clone_size: NA; cdr3_length: 13; cdr3_nt: TGTGCCTGGAGCACACATTTGGTTTACGAGCAGTACTTC; cdr3_aa: CAWSTHLVYEQYF
j_call: TRBJ2-5; v_call: TRBV5-4; d_call: NA; clone_size: few; cdr3_length: 14; cdr3_nt: TGTGCCAGCAGCCCCTACGAAGGGGCGGAGACCCAGTACTTC; cdr3_aa: CASSPYEGAETQYF
j_call: TRBJ2-7; v_call: TRBV7-3; d_call: TRBD1; clone_size: few; cdr3_length: 13; cdr3_nt: TGTGCCAGCAGCCCCGGGACAGGGGGTGAGCAGTACTTC; cdr3_aa: CASSPGTGGEQYF
j_call: TRBJ2-6; v_call: TRBV7-2; d_call: NA; clone_size: few; cdr3_length: 16; cdr3_nt: TGTGCCAGCAGCTTAACAACGGGGTCTGGGGCCAACGTCCTGACTTTC; cdr3_aa: CASSLTTGSGANVLTF
j_call: TRBJ2-7; v_call: TRBV9; d_call: TRBD1; clone_size: NA; cdr3_length: 15; cdr3_nt: TGTGCCAGCAGCTTCGGACAGGGAGAGGTCTACGAGCAGTACTTC; cdr3_aa: CASSFGQGEVYEQYF
j_call: TRBJ1-4; v_call: TRBV5-5; d_call: NA; clone_size: NA; cdr3_length: 15; cdr3_nt: TGTGCCAGCAGCTTGCTTGGGGGCCTTAATGAAAAACTGTTTTTT; cdr3_aa: CASSLLGGLNEKLFF
j_call: TRBJ1-2; v_call: TRBV12-3/TRBV12-4; d_call: NA; clone_size: NA; cdr3_length: 15; cdr3_nt: TGTGCCAGCAGTTACGGACGAGGCCTCCACTATGGCTACACCTTC; cdr3_aa: CASSYGRGLHYGYTF
j_call: TRBJ2-3; v_call: TRBV28; d_call: TRBD2; clone_size: NA; cdr3_length: 14; cdr3_nt: TGTGCCAGCAGTCGAGCGGGGGTAGGAGATACGCAGTATTTT; cdr3_aa: CASSRAGVGDTQYF
j_call: TRBJ1-2; v_call: TRBV5-5; d_call: NA; clone_size: few; cdr3_length: 14; cdr3_nt: TGTGCCAGCAGCTTGGGACAGTTTAACTATGGCTACACCTTC; cdr3_aa: CASSLGQFNYGYTF
j_call: TRBJ1-6; v_call: TRBV25-1; d_call: NA; clone_size: few; cdr3_length: 15; cdr3_nt: TGTGCCAGCAGTGAATCACCCAGCCAAAATTCACCCCTCCACTTT; cdr3_aa: CASSESPSQNSPLHF
j_call: TRBJ2-7; v_call: TRBV5-5; d_call: NA; clone_size: many; cdr3_length: 14; cdr3_nt: TGTGCCAGCAGCTTGGTTGTCAGCTCCTACGAGCAGTACTTC; cdr3_aa: CASSLVVSSYEQYF
j_call: TRBJ2-7; v_call: TRBV7-2; d_call: NA; clone_size: few; cdr3_length: 16; cdr3_nt: TGTGCCAGCAGCACCTTATCCGGGACGGCCACCTACGAGCAGTACTTC; cdr3_aa: CASSTLSGTATYEQYF
j_call: TRBJ1-1; v_call: TRBV18; d_call: TRBD1; clone_size: few; cdr3_length: 14; cdr3_nt: TGTGCCAGCTCACCCAACAGGGGATACACTGAAGCTTTCTTT; cdr3_aa: CASSPNRGYTEAFF
j_call: TRBJ2-5; v_call: TRBV24-1; d_call: TRBD2; clone_size: NA; cdr3_length: 15; cdr3_nt: TGTGCCACCAGTCCCGGGACTAGCGGTAAAGAGACCCAGTACTTC; cdr3_aa: CATSPGTSGKETQYF
j_call: TRBJ2-1; v_call: TRBV5-1; d_call: NA; clone_size: few; cdr3_length: 14; cdr3_nt: TGCGCCAGCAGCTTGGCGGTGGAAGGGGGTGAGCAGTTCTTC; cdr3_aa: CASSLAVEGGEQFF
j_call: TRBJ1-6; v_call: TRBV18; d_call: TRBD1; clone_size: few; cdr3_length: 15; cdr3_nt: TGTGCCAGCTCACCTCCGGGACAGGGACGTTCACCCCTCCACTTT; cdr3_aa: CASSPPGQGRSPLHF
j_call: TRBJ1-2; v_call: TRBV6-5; d_call: TRBD1; clone_size: NA; cdr3_length: 14; cdr3_nt: TGTGCCAGCAGTACCGGGACAGGGATGCGTGGCTACACCTTC; cdr3_aa: CASSTGTGMRGYTF
j_call: TRBJ1-2; v_call: TRBV19; d_call: NA; clone_size: once; cdr3_length: 15; cdr3_nt: TGTGCCAGTACCCCAACCGCAGGGCAGAACTATGGCTACACCTTC; cdr3_aa: CASTPTAGQNYGYTF
j_call: TRBJ2-3; v_call: TRBV7-3; d_call: TRBD2; clone_size: few; cdr3_length: 16; cdr3_nt: TGTGCCAGCAGCAGTAGCGGGCGCACTAGCACAGATACGCAGTATTTT; cdr3_aa: CASSSSGRTSTDTQYF